Below, one T cell receptor beta chain is given with its context. V was pared by 4 bases and J by 2 bases, with 3 bases of the junction left unmatched. CDR1 MNHEY and CDR2 SVGEGT come from the germline V gene. The length of the CDR3 is 14 residues. This sample stems from a study of blood T cell repertoires in COVID-19. Study information: The cDNA or gDNA used as material had been derived from T cells, B-cell-depleted T cells, or PBMCs.

TCRdb keeps only in-frame clones here, not all; method: immunoSEQ multiplex PCR. Found here are tens of thousands of clones, over 65% of them singletons; the top ten hold about 24%. The sequence was obtained from a human donor in a cohort sampled during active COVID-19. The chain has TRBV6-2 or TRBV6-3 and TRBJ2-7; 9 bases fit TRBD1. Material for sequencing was peripheral blood. This CDR3 reads CASSSGQGTYEQYF. The DNA of the CDR3 is TGTGCCAGCAGTTCGGGACAGGGAACCTACGAGCAGTACTTC.